This T cell receptor beta chain was recorded in a study of radiotherapy plus CTLA-4 blockade in lung cancer. General study findings and limits: TCR clones from tumors expanded in blood after radiotherapy plus ipilimumab.

CDR3 size: 15 residues. V lost 3 bases to trimming and J lost 3 bases, with 15 bases between them. Looked up from germline, CDR1 is MNHEY and CDR2 is SMNVEV (reference sequence). The table came from immunoSEQ multiplex PCR; TCRdb's copy has only in-frame clones and leaves some out. The table lists 85,000 to 90,000 clones, approximately 75% of them singletons. Patients in the study, people with chemo-refractory metastatic non-small-cell lung cancer, received focal radiation plus ipilimumab CTLA-4 blockade. In its sample, this clone was seen once. Its specificity is unknown. The chain links TRBV27 to TRBJ2-7; weak D call: TRBD2 (6 bases). The starting material was peripheral blood, obtained from a patient treated with radiotherapy plus ipilimumab. This sequence was found in a human donor with non-small cell lung cancer that progressed on radiotherapy plus ipilimumab. The CDR3 protein is CASSFTGGTHYEQYF. The CDR3 bases are TGTGCCAGCAGTTTTACCGGGGGAACCCACTACGAGCAGTACTTC.